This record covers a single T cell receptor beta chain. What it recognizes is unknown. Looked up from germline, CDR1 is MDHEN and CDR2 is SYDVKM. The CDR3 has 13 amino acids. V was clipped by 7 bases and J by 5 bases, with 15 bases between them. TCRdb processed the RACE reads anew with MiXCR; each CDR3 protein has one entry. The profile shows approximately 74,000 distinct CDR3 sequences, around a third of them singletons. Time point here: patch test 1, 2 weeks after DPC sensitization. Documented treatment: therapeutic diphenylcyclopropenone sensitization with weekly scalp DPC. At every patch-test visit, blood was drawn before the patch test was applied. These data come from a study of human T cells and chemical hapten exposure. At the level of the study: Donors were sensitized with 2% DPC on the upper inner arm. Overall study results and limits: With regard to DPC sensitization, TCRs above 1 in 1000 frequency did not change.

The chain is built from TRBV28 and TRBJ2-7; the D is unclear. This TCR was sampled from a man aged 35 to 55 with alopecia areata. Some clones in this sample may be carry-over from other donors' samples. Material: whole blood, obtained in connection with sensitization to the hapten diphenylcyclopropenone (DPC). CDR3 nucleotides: TGTGCCAGCACTACGGTGGGGTTTGACGAGCAGTACTTC. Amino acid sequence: CASTTVGFDEQYF.